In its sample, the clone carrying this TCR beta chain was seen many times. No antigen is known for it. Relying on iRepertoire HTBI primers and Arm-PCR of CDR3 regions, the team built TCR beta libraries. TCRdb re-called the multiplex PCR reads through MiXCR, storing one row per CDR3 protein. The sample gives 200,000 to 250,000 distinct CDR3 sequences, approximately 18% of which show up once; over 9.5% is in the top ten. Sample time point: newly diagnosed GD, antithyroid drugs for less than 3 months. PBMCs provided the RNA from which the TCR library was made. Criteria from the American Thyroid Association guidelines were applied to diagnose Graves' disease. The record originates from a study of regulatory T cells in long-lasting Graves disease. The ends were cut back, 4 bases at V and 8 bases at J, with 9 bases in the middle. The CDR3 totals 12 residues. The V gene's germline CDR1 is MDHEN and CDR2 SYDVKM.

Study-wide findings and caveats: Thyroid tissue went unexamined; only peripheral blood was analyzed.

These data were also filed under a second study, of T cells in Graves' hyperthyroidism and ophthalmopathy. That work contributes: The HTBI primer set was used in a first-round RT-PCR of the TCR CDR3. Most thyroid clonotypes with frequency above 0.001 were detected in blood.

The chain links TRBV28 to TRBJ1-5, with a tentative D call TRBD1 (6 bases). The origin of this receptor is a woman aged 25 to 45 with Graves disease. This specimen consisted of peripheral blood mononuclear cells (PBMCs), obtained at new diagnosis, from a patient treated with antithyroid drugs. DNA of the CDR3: TGTGCCAGCAGTTCGAGACAGGAGCCCCAGCATTTT. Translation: CASSSRQEPQHF.